This T cell receptor (beta chain) was sequenced in a study of cytomegalovirus exposure and HLA in healthy donors. This CDR3 comprises 16 residues. V was clipped by 3 bases and J by 4 bases; unmatched bases: 6. From germline, CDR1 is LNHDA and CDR2 SQIVND (reference sequence). This clone has just a few counts. The antigen remains undetermined. Study-level findings and limits: The tendency of first-cohort TCR clusters to co-occur in the 120 validation repertoires was identified by a subsequent analysis. High specificity and sensitivity for cytomegalovirus status were reported for the classifier. 150 or so TCR beta chains were listed as cytomegalovirus-associated.

Here immunoSEQ multiplex PCR was the method, and the copy in TCRdb shows in-frame clones only, minus some. Found here are hundreds of thousands of clones, approximately 83% of them singletons; the top ten hold around 1.2%. V and J are TRBV19 and TRBJ2-7; 13 positions agree with TRBD2. The receptor's source is a woman aged 30 to 39 in good health and CMV-seropositive. Material: PBMCs. The CDR3 protein is CASSIPGLAGRYEQYF. The CDR3 DNA reads as TGTGCCAGTAGTATCCCGGGACTAGCGGGGCGATACGAGCAGTACTTC.